This TCR beta chain was found in a study of blood T cell repertoires in COVID-19 (dated by TCRdb to about 2020). A note on the overall study: The collaborator samples originated in the United States, Italy and Spain and spanned the acute and convalescent phases of COVID-19. The prospective study material was composed of cDNA or gDNA derived from T cells, B-cell-depleted T cells, or PBMCs. Deeply sampled blood TCRbeta repertoires from subjects exposed to, actively infected with, or recovered from COVID-19 were included in the dataset. The repertoires were released in a freely available public database intended as a resource for research on the immune response to SARS-CoV-2. The samples were drawn from the first 160 participants of the ongoing ImmuneRACE study and from 1,254 subjects provided by 6 global collaborators. Sample metadata almost always included a de-identified subject ID, COVID-19 status, age in years and sex. Where available, HLA class I and class II types were obtained from metadata supplied by the sample provider rather than from assay-based typing. The research as a whole found: How much clinical and demographic metadata was included differed by source and by participant, and the metadata was provided uncurated.

The immunoSEQ Assay, a bias-controlled multiplex PCR, was used to amplify TCRbeta CDR3 regions from genomic DNA. Processing in the source paper ran as follows. Within the assay, amplification of reference gene primers was used to estimate how many nucleated cells each sample contained. Sequence reads were collapsed and filtered to measure the absolute abundance of every unique TCRbeta CDR3 rearrangement. For each sample, productive Simpson clonality was calculated as the square root of Simpson's diversity index across productive rearrangements. The clones in this table, taken by TCRdb from immuneACCESS, are in-frame only. Not every clone is retained; where verified, under half of the shortfall comes from an unresolved V gene, and the cause of the rest is unknown. Clone size and V and J calls were adopted from that table, with D and trimming inferred from the DNA. For this sample there are under 95,000 clones; approximately 87% appear just once. Under 20% of the sample is in the top ten clones.

As concerns this clone: Its antigen is unknown. A read error may account for a junction end that differs from germline.

Each collaborating institution followed its own protocols to collect whole blood in K2EDTA tubes. For TCRbeta analysis, collaborators shipped samples as frozen whole blood, isolated PBMCs, or DNA extracted from either of those sample types. CDR3 length: 12 amino acids, cysteine to phenylalanine. The read is trimmed to its CDR3 DNA, 36 bases read in frame from base 1. The germline V gene (reference sequence) sets CDR1 to SGHNT and CDR2 to YYREEE. The chain links TRBV5-4 with TRBJ1-4; D gene: possibly TRBD1, on 5 matching bases. Material for sequencing was peripheral blood. The source is a man older than 75 in a cohort sampled during active COVID-19. The nucleotide sequence reads as follows: TGTGCCAGCAGCTACGCGTTTGAGACAGCAATTTTT. This encodes CASSYAFETAIF.